The rows below give T cell receptor beta chains drawn from one sample of a study of human T cells and chemical hapten exposure. Each CDR3 protein gets one entry after TCRdb re-called the RACE reads with MiXCR. The top ten hold 1.7% of the sample, which has more than 150,000 distinct CDR3 sequences, roughly 14% seen once. Here the sequenced sample was whole blood, taken in connection with sensitization to the hapten diphenylcyclopropenone (DPC). The receptor source for this set is a woman in her twenties or thirties with alopecia areata. Some clones in this sample may be carry-over from other donors' samples. Both conserved end residues are part of each CDR3. A D gene is named only where the DNA matches it firmly. Clone size is stated in some rows and not others, as once, few, many or a class when expanded.

CDR3: CASIPTSGGRTDTQYF
DNA: TGTGCCAGCATCCCGACTAGCGGGGGCCGCACAGATACGCAGTATTTT
D: TRBD2
size: -
V: TRBV7-8
J: TRBJ2-3

CDR3: CASSPPASRTEAFF
DNA: TGTGCCAGCAGTCCTCCCGCCAGCCGCACTGAAGCTTTCTTT
D: -
size: -
V: TRBV12-3/TRBV12-4
J: TRBJ1-1

CDR3: CASSLAGDHSYEQYF
DNA: TGTGCCAGCAGCTTAGCGGGGGACCACTCCTACGAGCAGTACTTC
D: -
size: -
V: TRBV11-3
J: TRBJ2-7

CDR3: CASRMDRYEQYF
DNA: TGTGCCAGCAGAATGGACCGCTACGAGCAGTACTTC
D: -
size: many
V: TRBV6-4
J: TRBJ2-7

CDR3: CSAPAQGAPRETQYF
DNA: TGCAGTGCCCCAGCACAGGGGGCGCCCCGGGAGACCCAGTACTTC
D: TRBD1
size: few
V: TRBV20-1
J: TRBJ2-5

CDR3: CASTVDSPLHF
DNA: TGTGCCAGCACAGTGGATTCACCCCTCCACTTT
D: -
size: few
V: TRBV2
J: TRBJ1-6

CDR3: CASSQGDSYGSYNEQFF
DNA: TGTGCCAGCAGCCAAGGGGACAGTTATGGGTCCTACAATGAGCAGTTCTTC
D: TRBD1
size: -
V: TRBV3-1
J: TRBJ2-1

CDR3: CASRGGQGNQPQHF
DNA: TGTGCCAGCAGAGGCGGGCAGGGGAATCAGCCCCAGCATTTT
D: -
size: -
V: TRBV2
J: TRBJ1-5

CDR3: CASSLNGLYGYTF
DNA: TGTGCCAGCAGCCTGAACGGACTCTATGGCTACACCTTC
D: -
size: few
V: TRBV28
J: TRBJ1-2

CDR3: CASSPGGWDSLFF
DNA: TGTGCCAGCTCACCCGGCGGTTGGGACAGTCTGTTTTTT
D: TRBD1
size: -
V: TRBV18
J: TRBJ1-4

CDR3: CASRTRRDRVLGEQFF
DNA: TGTGCCAGCCGAACTCGCCGGGACAGGGTCTTGGGTGAGCAGTTCTTC
D: TRBD1
size: few
V: TRBV27
J: TRBJ2-1

CDR3: CASSPGRSQPQHF
DNA: TGTGCCAGCAGCCCCGGCAGGAGCCAGCCCCAGCATTTT
D: -
size: -
V: TRBV7-9
J: TRBJ1-5

CDR3: CASSAATGQEGYTF
DNA: TGCGCCAGCAGCGCGGCGACAGGGCAGGAGGGCTACACCTTC
D: TRBD1
size: -
V: TRBV5-1
J: TRBJ1-2

CDR3: CASSQGTGLTYEQYF
DNA: TGCGCCAGCAGCCAAGGGACAGGGTTGACCTACGAGCAGTACTTC
D: TRBD1
size: -
V: TRBV4-3
J: TRBJ2-7

CDR3: CASSLTPHGGLDTEAFF
DNA: TGCGCCAGCAGCTTGACCCCCCATGGAGGGCTAGACACTGAAGCTTTCTTT
D: -
size: -
V: TRBV5-1
J: TRBJ1-1

CDR3: CASSPSGVGQETQYF
DNA: TGCGCCAGCAGCCCGTCAGGGGTGGGCCAAGAGACCCAGTACTTC
D: -
size: many
V: TRBV5-1
J: TRBJ2-5

CDR3: CASSLASSPGTNYEQYF
DNA: TGTGCCAGCAGCTTAGCTTCGTCCCCCGGGACTAACTACGAGCAGTACTTC
D: TRBD2
size: -
V: TRBV7-6
J: TRBJ2-7

CDR3: CASSPWAGDEKLFF
DNA: TGCGCCAGCAGCCCCTGGGCAGGGGATGAAAAACTGTTTTTT
D: -
size: -
V: TRBV5-1
J: TRBJ1-4

CDR3: CSVVAGQGFNQPQHF
DNA: TGCAGCGTTGTGGCGGGACAAGGATTCAATCAGCCCCAGCATTTT
D: -
size: few
V: TRBV29-1
J: TRBJ1-5

CDR3: CSVEVRRNQPQHF
DNA: TGCAGCGTTGAAGTTCGGCGCAATCAGCCCCAGCATTTT
D: -
size: many
V: TRBV29-1
J: TRBJ1-5

CDR3: CASSSPLGLAGGPRYNEQFF
DNA: TGTGCCAGCAGCTCCCCTCTTGGGCTAGCGGGGGGGCCTCGGTACAATGAGCAGTTCTTC
D: TRBD2
size: many
V: TRBV7-9
J: TRBJ2-1

CDR3: CASSQSKGGGNQPQHF
DNA: TGTGCCAGCAGCCAAAGCAAGGGAGGGGGCAATCAGCCCCAGCATTTT
D: -
size: few
V: TRBV4-2
J: TRBJ1-5

CDR3: CASSQEPTGVSTEAFF
DNA: TGCGCCAGCAGCCAAGAACCTACGGGGGTCAGCACTGAAGCTTTCTTT
D: -
size: many
V: TRBV4-1
J: TRBJ1-1

CDR3: CASSPMGAGSYNEQFF
DNA: TGTGCCAGCAGCCCCATGGGGGCCGGGTCCTACAATGAGCAGTTCTTC
D: -
size: -
V: TRBV3-1
J: TRBJ2-1

CDR3: CASSFLQGAPYEQYF
DNA: TGTGCCAGCAGTTTCCTACAGGGGGCCCCCTACGAGCAGTACTTC
D: TRBD1
size: few
V: TRBV6-6
J: TRBJ2-7

CDR3: CSATAGLTDTQYF
DNA: TGCAGCGCTACGGCGGGTCTCACAGATACGCAGTATTTT
D: -
size: -
V: TRBV29-1
J: TRBJ2-3

CDR3: CASRSPSGGASGANVLTF
DNA: TGTGCCAGCAGATCTCCTAGCGGGGGGGCGTCCGGGGCCAACGTCCTGACTTTC
D: TRBD2
size: -
V: TRBV28
J: TRBJ2-6

CDR3: CASSWGLAGGGQFF
DNA: TGTGCCAGCAGCTGGGGACTAGCGGGGGGAGGTCAGTTCTTC
D: TRBD2
size: many
V: TRBV11-3
J: TRBJ2-1

CDR3: CASLGRTSGANVLTF
DNA: TGTGCCAGTCTCGGAAGGACCTCTGGGGCCAACGTCCTGACTTTC
D: -
size: -
V: TRBV19
J: TRBJ2-6

CDR3: CASSPRTSGSWGNEQFF
DNA: TGTGCCAGCAGCCCGAGGACTAGCGGGAGCTGGGGCAATGAGCAGTTCTTC
D: TRBD2
size: -
V: TRBV3-1
J: TRBJ2-1

CDR3: CAWSVEGRAFF
DNA: TGTGCCTGGAGTGTAGAGGGTAGGGCTTTCTTT
D: -
size: few
V: TRBV30
J: TRBJ1-1

CDR3: CASSQDRAGSSYNSPLHF
DNA: TGTGCCAGCAGCCAAGATCGGGCAGGGAGCTCCTATAATTCACCCCTCCACTTT
D: -
size: -
V: TRBV3-1
J: TRBJ1-6

CDR3: CASNALVPETQYF
DNA: TGTGCCAGCAACGCTCTGGTTCCGGAGACCCAGTACTTC
D: -
size: -
V: TRBV6-1
J: TRBJ2-5

CDR3: CASSYSRGAETQYF
DNA: TGTGCCAGCAGTTACTCCAGGGGCGCGGAGACCCAGTACTTC
D: -
size: -
V: TRBV6-6
J: TRBJ2-5

CDR3: CASSLGQGIAQPQHF
DNA: TGTGCCAGCAGTTTAGGACAGGGAATCGCCCAGCCCCAGCATTTT
D: TRBD1
size: many
V: TRBV27
J: TRBJ1-5

CDR3: CASSVWDRGSWQFF
DNA: TGTGCCAGCAGCGTCTGGGACAGGGGGTCGTGGCAGTTCTTC
D: TRBD1
size: few
V: TRBV7-9
J: TRBJ2-1

CDR3: CASSYSVGQAMNTEAFF
DNA: TGTGCCAGCAGTTACTCTGTCGGGCAGGCGATGAACACTGAAGCTTTCTTT
D: -
size: many
V: TRBV6-2/TRBV6-3
J: TRBJ1-1

CDR3: CASSAVPGLAGGPSNEQFF
DNA: TGTGCCAGCAGTGCCGTCCCGGGACTAGCGGGGGGGCCATCCAATGAGCAGTTCTTC
D: TRBD2
size: many
V: TRBV2
J: TRBJ2-1

CDR3: CSVVVRGMNTEAFF
DNA: TGCAGCGTTGTCGTCAGGGGCATGAACACTGAAGCTTTCTTT
D: -
size: -
V: TRBV29-1
J: TRBJ1-1

CDR3: CASSYAGAPYEQYF
DNA: TGTGCCAGCAGTTACGCCGGGGCGCCTTACGAGCAGTACTTC
D: -
size: -
V: TRBV6-5
J: TRBJ2-7